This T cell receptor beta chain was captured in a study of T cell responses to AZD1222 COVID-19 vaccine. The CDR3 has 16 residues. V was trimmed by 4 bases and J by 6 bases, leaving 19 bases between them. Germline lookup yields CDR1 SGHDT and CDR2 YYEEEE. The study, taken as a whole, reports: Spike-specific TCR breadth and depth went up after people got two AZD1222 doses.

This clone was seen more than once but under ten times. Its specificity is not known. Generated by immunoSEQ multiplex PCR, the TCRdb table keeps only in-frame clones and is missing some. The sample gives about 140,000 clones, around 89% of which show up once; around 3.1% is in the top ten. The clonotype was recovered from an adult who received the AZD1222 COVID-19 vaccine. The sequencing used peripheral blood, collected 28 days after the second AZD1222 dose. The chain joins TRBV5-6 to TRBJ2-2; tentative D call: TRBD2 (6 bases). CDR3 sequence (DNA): TGTGCCAGCAGCGGGGGGTTCGTCGGTCGGGCCGGGGAGCTGTTTTTT. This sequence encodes CASSGGFVGRAGELFF.